This entry is about one TCR beta chain. Its matching antigen is unknown. The source of the sample is a study of Tregs in tolerant kidney transplant recipients. Overall study context: Mixed chimerism was transient after nonmyeloablative marrow transplants from related graft donors. General study results and limits: No direct test of biological reproducibility was done here. Expanding Tregs on activated donor B cells appeared to best identify donor-specific TCRbeta clones. The small number of patients limits these findings pending further validation.

The CDR3 loop spans 12 amino acids. Losses at the gene ends were 6 bases for V and 3 bases for J; bases not matched to a gene: 2. Germline V gene lookup returns CDR1 ENHRY and CDR2 SYGVKD. Sequencing was performed with immunoSEQ multiplex PCR; in TCRdb, only in-frame clones are kept and a portion is missing. The table has approximately 8,100 clones, nearly 35% seen once. CFSE-labeled recipient PBMCs were cultured less than seven days with irradiated graft donor PBMCs, then FACS-sorted. J is TRBJ2-7 and V is TRBV10-3; 7 positions agree with TRBD1. Specimen: CD8+ T cells from blood cultured with allogeneic cells, collected before the transplant. This clonotype originated in a human patient who received a combined kidney and bone marrow transplant. CDR3 bases: TGTGCCATCAGACAGGGGATCTACGAGCAGTACTTC. This codes for CAIRQGIYEQYF.